This T cell receptor (beta chain) was captured in a study of T cells after yellow fever vaccination. Study findings and constraints: The booster saw the reappearance of most primary-vaccination clones (roughly 96% CD4, 88% CD8).

The germline CDR1 and CDR2 sequences are SGHTA and FQGNSA. V was cut by 8 bases and J by 1 base, with 9 bases left in between. The CDR3 extends over 13 amino acids. This clonotype was counted between two and nine times. Its antigen is currently unknown. A universal primer site and UMIs were added as TCR cDNA was made by 5'RACE template switching. TCRdb used MiXCR to reprocess the 5' RACE reads, holding one entry per CDR3 protein. The table shows some 560,000 distinct CDR3 sequences, with less than 20% occurring only once. This chain connects TRBV7-2 to TRBJ2-1, with D unresolved. This TCR was recovered from a man between 25 and 39 years old who received the YFV17D yellow fever vaccine. The sequencing here drew on PBMCs, taken 15 days after the yellow fever booster vaccination. The CDR3 coding sequence is TGTGCCAGCGGACCGTCTTCCTACAATGAGCAGTTCTTC. Encoded protein: CASGPSSYNEQFF.